These T cell receptor beta chains were read from a single sample in a study of T-cell memory formation after mild COVID-19. TCRdb re-called the 5' RACE reads with MiXCR, one entry per CDR3 protein. This table has some 600,000 distinct CDR3 sequences, 17% appearing once. The sequenced material came from PBMCs or a T cell subset sorted from them (not recorded which). The receptor source for this set is an adult woman who had mild COVID-19 (a few samples of this study predate the infection). Cell type and time point are not known. Both conserved end residues are part of each CDR3. A D gene is named only where the DNA matches it firmly. Clone size is not always given. Where it is, it says once, few, many or a class for expanded clones.

.	12	TRBV20-1	.	TRBJ1-2	TGCAGTGCTAGACTCGGTTCCAGTGGCTACACCTTC	CSARLGSSGYTF
.	15	TRBV5-1	TRBD2	TRBJ2-7	TGCGCCAGCAGCCCCCACTGGCGGGAGAGCTACGAGCAGTACTTC	CASSPHWRESYEQYF
few	12	TRBV3-1	.	TRBJ1-2	TGTGCCAGCAGCCGCCGAACAGCGGGCTACACCTTC	CASSRRTAGYTF
few	15	TRBV5-1	TRBD1	TRBJ1-3	TGCGCCAGCAGCATGGGACAGAGCTCTGGAAACACCATATATTTT	CASSMGQSSGNTIYF
few	12	TRBV5-6	.	TRBJ2-3	TGTGCCAGCAGTCGGTTGCTCTCAATTCGGTATTTT	CASSRLLSIRYF
.	14	TRBV29-1	TRBD1	TRBJ2-1	TGCAGCGTTAGGACAGGGGTAACCTACAATGAGCAGTTCTTC	CSVRTGVTYNEQFF
few	15	TRBV4-1	.	TRBJ1-2	TGCGCCAGCAGCCAACATGAGGGGGAGAACTATGGCTACACCTTC	CASSQHEGENYGYTF
.	13	TRBV5-1	.	TRBJ1-1	TGCGCCAGCAGCGCGTCCAAGAACACTGAAGCTTTCTTT	CASSASKNTEAFF
.	16	TRBV7-9	.	TRBJ2-3	TGTGCCAGCAGCTTAGGCAGCCCGCCTAGCACAGATACGCAGTATTTT	CASSLGSPPSTDTQYF
.	15	TRBV27	.	TRBJ1-4	TGTGCCAGCAGTCACGGGGGCAGGGGCAATGAAAAACTGTTTTTT	CASSHGGRGNEKLFF
.	17	TRBV7-6	.	TRBJ2-3	TGTGCCAGCAGCCCCATCCATGCCACCTCTAGCACAGATACGCAGTATTTT	CASSPIHATSSTDTQYF
.	14	TRBV20-1	.	TRBJ2-7	TGCAGTGCTAGAGATTCTAGCCGAAATTACGAGCAGTACTTC	CSARDSSRNYEQYF
many	13	TRBV12-3/TRBV12-4	.	TRBJ1-2	TGTGCCAGCAGTTCCGACGGAGACTATGGCTACACCTTC	CASSSDGDYGYTF
.	15	TRBV7-9	TRBD1	TRBJ2-1	TGTGCCAGCAGCTTAGGGACAGGGAAGGACAATGAGCAGTTCTTC	CASSLGTGKDNEQFF
.	16	TRBV5-1	TRBD2	TRBJ2-1	TGCGCCAGCAGCTCGGACGAGCGGGGGGGCCTCTCCGAGCAGTTCTTC	CASSSDERGGLSEQFF
.	14	TRBV7-3	.	TRBJ1-1	TGTGCCAGCAGCGCAGGGACATCTAACACTGAAGCTTTCTTT	CASSAGTSNTEAFF
.	13	TRBV4-3	.	TRBJ2-3	TGCGCCAGCAGCCAATCCCCAGGAGATACGCAGTATTTT	CASSQSPGDTQYF
few	16	TRBV12-3/TRBV12-4	.	TRBJ1-5	TGTGCCAGCACCACTACGGAGGAGGGTTGGAATCAGCCCCAGCATTTT	CASTTTEEGWNQPQHF
.	15	TRBV7-3	TRBD2	TRBJ2-1	TGTGCCAGCAGCTGGACGGGGGGGCAGGAGAATGAGCAGTTCTTC	CASSWTGGQENEQFF
few	12	TRBV11-2	.	TRBJ1-1	TGTGCCAGCAGTGGGCTGAACACTGAAGCTTTCTTT	CASSGLNTEAFF
few	18	TRBV4-3	TRBD2	TRBJ2-1	TGCGCCAGCAGCCAAGATTCTGTTTCGCTCGGGAGGTTGAATGAGCAGTTCTTC	CASSQDSVSLGRLNEQFF
.	16	TRBV6-1	TRBD2	TRBJ2-1	TGTGCCAGCAGTGGAGCGGGACTAGCGGGTTACAATGAGCAGTTCTTC	CASSGAGLAGYNEQFF
.	15	TRBV12-3/TRBV12-4	TRBD2	TRBJ2-7	TGTGCCAGCAGTAGCACTAGCGGGAACGACTACGAGCAGTACTTC	CASSSTSGNDYEQYF
few	14	TRBV9	TRBD1	TRBJ2-7	TGTGCCAGCAGCACACAGGGGAATTCTTACGAGCAGTACTTC	CASSTQGNSYEQYF
few	14	TRBV25-1	TRBD1	TRBJ2-5	TGTGCCAGCAGGGGACAGGGGACCCAAGAGACCCAGTACTTC	CASRGQGTQETQYF
few	15	TRBV15	TRBD1	TRBJ1-2	TGTGCCACCAGCAGCTACCGGGACAGGGGTGGCGGCTACACCTTC	CATSSYRDRGGGYTF
many	12	TRBV7-2	.	TRBJ1-1	TGTGCCAGCAGCTCCGTGGGGCGTGAAGCTTTCTTT	CASSSVGREAFF
.	13	TRBV7-6	TRBD2	TRBJ2-7	TGTGCCAGCAGACCTAGCGGTGACTACGAGCAGTACTTC	CASRPSGDYEQYF
.	16	TRBV21-1	.	TRBJ2-1	TGTGCCAGCAGCAAAGCGGTCATTAGCGACTACAATGAGCAGTTCTTC	CASSKAVISDYNEQFF
many	15	TRBV24-1	.	TRBJ2-7	TGTGCCACCAGTGATTTCCCCAGGGACGGCTACGAGCAGTACTTC	CATSDFPRDGYEQYF
few	12	TRBV9	.	TRBJ2-1	TGTGCCAGCAGCGTAGTAGGGGGTGAGCAGTTCTTC	CASSVVGGEQFF
few	15	TRBV5-1	.	TRBJ1-4	TGCGCCAGCAGCTTTACTCCGGAGGCGAAGGAAAAACTGTTTTTT	CASSFTPEAKEKLFF
few	16	TRBV15	TRBD1	TRBJ1-5	TGTGCCACCAGCGGGCAAGGACAGGGTGAGAATCAGCCCCAGCATTTT	CATSGQGQGENQPQHF
few	14	TRBV5-1	.	TRBJ2-3	TGCGCCAGCAGCTTATTCGGGAGTGGTGATACGCAGTATTTT	CASSLFGSGDTQYF
.	15	TRBV30	.	TRBJ1-5	TGTGCCTGGAGTGGTAGGGGACTTTCCAATCAGCCCCAGCATTTT	CAWSGRGLSNQPQHF
few	16	TRBV29-1	TRBD2	TRBJ2-7	TGCAGCGTTGGGGGAATACAGCGGGAGGTAGGAGACGAGCAGTACTTC	CSVGGIQREVGDEQYF
few	13	TRBV9	.	TRBJ1-3	TGTGCCAGCATGGAGGGGGCTGGAAACACCATATATTTT	CASMEGAGNTIYF
few	15	TRBV2	TRBD2	TRBJ2-3	TGTGCCAGCAAGGGACTAGCGGGGGACACAGATACGCAGTATTTT	CASKGLAGDTDTQYF
few	14	TRBV6-5	.	TRBJ1-4	TGTGCCAGCAGGGGGGACCCCGGAAGCGAAAAACTGTTTTTT	CASRGDPGSEKLFF
few	14	TRBV27	.	TRBJ1-1	TGTGCCAGCAGTCGGGAACCAGGATACACTGAAGCTTTCTTT	CASSREPGYTEAFF
many	15	TRBV7-9	TRBD2	TRBJ2-3	TGTGCCAGCAGCTCCGGGACTAGCGGCACAGATACGCAGTATTTT	CASSSGTSGTDTQYF
.	14	TRBV12-3/TRBV12-4	.	TRBJ2-1	TGTGCCAGCAGTTTAAGGCCGGGACTTAATGAGCAGTTCTTC	CASSLRPGLNEQFF
many	18	TRBV24-1	.	TRBJ2-3	TGTGCCACCAGTGATTACCCCGGTCGCGGACGGAGCACAGATACGCAGTATTTT	CATSDYPGRGRSTDTQYF
once	14	TRBV2	.	TRBJ1-3	TGTGCCAGCAGTGAGGGCCAGTCAGGAAACACCATATATTTT	CASSEGQSGNTIYF
.	13	TRBV18	.	TRBJ1-1	TGTGCCAGCTCACCAAAAGTGAACACTGAAGCTTTCTTT	CASSPKVNTEAFF
few	16	TRBV19	.	TRBJ2-3	TGTGCCAGCACCCCAGGGCGGGGCCCCCCGCTAGATACGCAGTATTTT	CASTPGRGPPLDTQYF
few	14	TRBV2	.	TRBJ1-5	TGTGCCAGCAGTGAACGGAAGGGAGGGGAGCCCCAGCATTTT	CASSERKGGEPQHF
few	14	TRBV6-5	TRBD2	TRBJ2-1	TGTGCCAGCAGTTACCTAGCGGGAGACAATGAGCAGTTCTTC	CASSYLAGDNEQFF
once	17	TRBV7-9	.	TRBJ2-7	TGTGCCAGCAGCTTATGGTCGCTACAGGGAGGGGGAAGCGAGCAGTACTTC	CASSLWSLQGGGSEQYF
few	13	TRBV27	.	TRBJ1-1	TGTGCCAGCACCCGCGGGCGAGGAACTGAAGCTTTCTTT	CASTRGRGTEAFF